This T cell receptor (beta chain) stems from a study of blood T cell repertoires in COVID-19. Method: immunoSEQ multiplex PCR; TCRdb's copy keeps in-frame clones and lacks some. The table records 250,000 to 300,000 clones, 70% to 90% of them present only once. The length of the CDR3 is 15 residues. V dropped 1 base and J dropped 5; count of bases not matched to a gene: 6. Germline V gives CDR1 SGHNT, CDR2 YYREEE (reference sequence). The genes are TRBV5-4 and TRBJ1-1, with 9 bases aligning to TRBD1. The source is a woman aged 25 to 45 with COVID-19, enrolled during active disease. Sequences were obtained from peripheral blood. The CDR3: CASSLQTGGWTEAFF. CDR3 in DNA: TGTGCCAGCAGCTTGCAGACAGGGGGATGGACTGAAGCTTTCTTT. The full variable domain, with the rest looked up from reference TRBV5-4 and TRBJ1-1, is ETGVTQSPTHLIKTRGQQVTLRCSSQSGHNTVSWYQQALGQGPQFIFQYYREEENGRGNFPPRFSGLQFPNYSSELNVNALELDDSALYLCASSLQTGGWTEAFFGQGTRLTVV.